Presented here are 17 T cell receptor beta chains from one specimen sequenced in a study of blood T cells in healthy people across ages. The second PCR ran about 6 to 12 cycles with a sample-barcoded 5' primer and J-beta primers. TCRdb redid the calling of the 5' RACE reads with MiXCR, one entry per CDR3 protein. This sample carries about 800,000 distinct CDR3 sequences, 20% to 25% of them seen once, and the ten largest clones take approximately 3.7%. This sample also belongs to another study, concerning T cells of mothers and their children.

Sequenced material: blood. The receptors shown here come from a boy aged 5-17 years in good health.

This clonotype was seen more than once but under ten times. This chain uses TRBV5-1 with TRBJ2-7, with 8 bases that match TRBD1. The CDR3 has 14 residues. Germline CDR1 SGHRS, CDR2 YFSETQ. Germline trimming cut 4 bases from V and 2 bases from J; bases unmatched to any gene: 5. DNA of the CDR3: TGCGCCAGCAGCGGCCGGGACAGGCCCTACGAGCAGTACTTC. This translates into CASSGRDRPYEQYF.

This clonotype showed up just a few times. CDR3 region: CSATGTGLRRGYTF. Written as DNA, the CDR3 is TGCAGTGCTACCGGGACAGGGCTCAGGCGTGGCTACACCTTC. The J gene is TRBJ1-2, the V gene TRBV20-1, with 9 bases aligning to TRBD1. Germline values: CDR1 DFQATT, CDR2 SNEGSKA (reference sequence). This CDR3 is 14 amino acids long. V shed 4 bases, J shed 7 bases, and the junction held 10 bases outside the gene matches.

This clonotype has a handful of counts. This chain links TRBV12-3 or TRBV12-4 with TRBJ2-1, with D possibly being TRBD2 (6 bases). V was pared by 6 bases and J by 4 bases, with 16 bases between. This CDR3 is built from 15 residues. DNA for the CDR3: TGTGCCAGCAGGGATCGGGGGTTAGGGTACAATGAGCAGTTCTTC. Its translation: CASRDRGLGYNEQFF.

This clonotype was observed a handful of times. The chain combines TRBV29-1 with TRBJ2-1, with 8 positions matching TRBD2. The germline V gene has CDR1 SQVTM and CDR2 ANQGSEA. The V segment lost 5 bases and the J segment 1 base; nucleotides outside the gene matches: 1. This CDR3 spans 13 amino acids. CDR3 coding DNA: TGCAGCGTTACTAGCGGTTCCTACAATGAGCAGTTCTTC. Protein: CSVTSGSYNEQFF.

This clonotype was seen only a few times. This CDR3 is CSARDTSGTSYEQYF. The CDR3 DNA reads TGCAGTGCTAGAGATACTAGCGGAACCTCCTACGAGCAGTACTTC. The chain links TRBV20-1 to TRBJ2-7, with TRBD2 matching 8 bases. CDR1 DFQATT and CDR2 SNEGSKA come from the germline V gene (reference sequence). This CDR3 is built from 15 residues. V dropped 0 bases and J dropped 0; count of bases not matched to a gene: 4.

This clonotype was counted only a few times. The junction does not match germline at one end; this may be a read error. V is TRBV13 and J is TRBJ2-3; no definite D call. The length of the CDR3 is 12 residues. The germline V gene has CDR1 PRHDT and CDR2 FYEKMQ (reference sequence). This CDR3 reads CASSLKASGRFF. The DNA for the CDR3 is TGTGCCAGCAGCTTAAAGGCATCGGGCAGGTTTTTT.

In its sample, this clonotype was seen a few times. CDR3: CSGGTEYYGYTF. CDR3 DNA: TGCAGCGGGGGGACGGAATACTATGGCTACACCTTC. V gene TRBV29-1 combines with J gene TRBJ1-2; TRBD1 is a possible D gene (5 bases). This CDR3 is built from 12 residues. The V end lost 7 bases, the J end lost 3 bases, and 12 bases lay between the germline ends. In germline, CDR1 is SQVTM, CDR2 ANQGSEA.

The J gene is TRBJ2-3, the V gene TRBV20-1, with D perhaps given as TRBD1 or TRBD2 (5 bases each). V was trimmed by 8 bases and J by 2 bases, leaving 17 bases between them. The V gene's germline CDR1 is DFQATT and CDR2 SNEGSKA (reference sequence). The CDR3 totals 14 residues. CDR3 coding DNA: TGCAGTACGAAAGATCCGGGGCTCACAGATACGCAGTATTTT. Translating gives CSTKDPGLTDTQYF.

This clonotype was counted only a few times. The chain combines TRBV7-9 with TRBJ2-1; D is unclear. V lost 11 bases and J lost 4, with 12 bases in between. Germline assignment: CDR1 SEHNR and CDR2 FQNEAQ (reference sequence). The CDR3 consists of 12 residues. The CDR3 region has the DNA TGTGCCTCAGCGTTTAGGTACAATGAGCAGTTCTTC. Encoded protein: CASAFRYNEQFF. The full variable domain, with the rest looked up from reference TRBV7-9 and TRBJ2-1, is DTGVSQNPRHKITKRGQNVTFRCDPISEHNRLYWYRQTLGQGPEFLTYFQNEAQLEKSRLLSDRFSAERPKGSFSTLEIQRTEQGDSAMYLCASAFRYNEQFFGPGTRLTVL.

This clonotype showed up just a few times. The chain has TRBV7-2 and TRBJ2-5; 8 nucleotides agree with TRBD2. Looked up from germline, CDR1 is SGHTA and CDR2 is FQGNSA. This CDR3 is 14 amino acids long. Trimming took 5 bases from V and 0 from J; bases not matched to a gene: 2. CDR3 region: CASSETSDQETQYF. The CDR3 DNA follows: TGTGCCAGCAGCGAGACTAGCGACCAAGAGACCCAGTACTTC.

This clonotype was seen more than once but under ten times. CDR3 region: CASRDMHQNTEAFF. CDR3 bases: TGTGCCAGCAGAGACATGCACCAGAACACTGAAGCTTTCTTT. The chain uses TRBV12-3 or TRBV12-4 and TRBJ1-1; D is unclear. V was pared by 6 bases and J by 1 base, with 12 bases between. The CDR3 is 14 amino acids.

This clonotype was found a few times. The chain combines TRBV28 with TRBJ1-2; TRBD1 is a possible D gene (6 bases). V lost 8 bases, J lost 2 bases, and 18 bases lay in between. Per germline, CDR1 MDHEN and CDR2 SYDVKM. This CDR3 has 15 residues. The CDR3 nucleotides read TGTGCCAGCTGCCCGGGACAACACCACAACTATGGCTACACCTTC. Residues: CASCPGQHHNYGYTF.

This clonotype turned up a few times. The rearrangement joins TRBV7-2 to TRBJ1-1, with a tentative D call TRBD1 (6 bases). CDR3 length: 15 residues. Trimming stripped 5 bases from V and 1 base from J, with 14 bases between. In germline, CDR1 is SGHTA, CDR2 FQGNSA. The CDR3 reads CASSAIQGWNTEAFF. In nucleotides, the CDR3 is TGTGCCAGCAGCGCCATACAGGGTTGGAACACTGAAGCTTTCTTT.

The DNA of the CDR3 is TGTGCCAGCAGCCTCGGCTTCCGACAAGAGTACTACGAGCAGTACTTC. It encodes CASSLGFRQEYYEQYF. The gene calls are TRBV7-2 and TRBJ2-7; D not certain. This CDR3 contains 16 residues. The V gene lost 5 bases and the J gene lost 3 bases, with 20 bases spanning the gap. Germline assignment: CDR1 SGHTA and CDR2 FQGNSA. Based on the CDR3 plus reference TRBV7-2 and TRBJ2-7, the full variable domain is GAGVSQSPSNKVTEKGKDVELRCDPISGHTALYWYRQSLGQGLEFLIYFQGNSAPDKSGLPSDRFSAERTGGSVSTLTIQRTQQEDSAVYLCASSLGFRQEYYEQYFGPGTRLTVT.

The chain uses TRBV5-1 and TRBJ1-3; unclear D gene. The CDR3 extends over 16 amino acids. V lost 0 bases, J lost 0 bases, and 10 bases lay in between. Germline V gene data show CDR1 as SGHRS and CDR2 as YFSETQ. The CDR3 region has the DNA TGCGCCAGCAGCTTGGACAGTCCGAGCTCTGGAAACACCATATATTTT. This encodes CASSLDSPSSGNTIYF.

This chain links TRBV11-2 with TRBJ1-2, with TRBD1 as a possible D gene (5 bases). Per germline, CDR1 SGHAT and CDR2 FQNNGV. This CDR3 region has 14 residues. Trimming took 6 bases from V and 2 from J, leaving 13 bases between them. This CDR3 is CASRNHGGNYGYTF. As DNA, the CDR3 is TGTGCCAGCAGGAACCATGGGGGGAACTATGGCTACACCTTC.

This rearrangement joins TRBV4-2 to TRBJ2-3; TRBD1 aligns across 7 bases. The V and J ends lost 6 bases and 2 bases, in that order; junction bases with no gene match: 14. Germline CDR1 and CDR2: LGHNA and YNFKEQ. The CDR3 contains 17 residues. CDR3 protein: CASRPTTAGGNTDTQYF. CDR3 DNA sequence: TGTGCCAGCAGACCGACAACCGCAGGGGGTAACACAGATACGCAGTATTTT.